A selection of T cell receptor beta chains follows, all from one sample in a study of cytomegalovirus exposure and HLA in healthy donors. Repertoires were generated with immunoSEQ multiplex PCR, while TCRdb's copy carries only in-frame clones and drops some. The repertoire includes under 200,000 clones, approximately 90% of them detected once, and around 0.99% sits in the top ten. Specimen: PBMCs. These TCRs come from a boy under 10 years old in good health and CMV-seronegative. CDR3s include the opening cysteine and the closing phenylalanine or tryptophan. The D gene is left open where the match is weak. Clone size is given for some rows only: seen once, a few or many times, or a class if the clone is expanded.

abundance: once
j_gene: TRBJ2-3
v_gene: TRBV25-1
d_gene: -
CDR3nt: TGTGCCAGCAGTGACCCGGGACTTAGCACAGATACGCAGTATTTT
CDR3aa: CASSDPGLSTDTQYF

abundance: -
j_gene: TRBJ1-5
v_gene: TRBV5-1
d_gene: -
CDR3nt: TGCGCCAGCTTTGACGGGGATAGGTCCCCGGGTTGGCAGCCCCAGCATTTT
CDR3aa: CASFDGDRSPGWQPQHF

abundance: -
j_gene: TRBJ1-5
v_gene: TRBV7-2
d_gene: -
CDR3nt: TGTGCCAGCAGCTTAGAGGCCGACTTTAGCAATCAGCCCCAGCATTTT
CDR3aa: CASSLEADFSNQPQHF

abundance: few
j_gene: TRBJ1-1
v_gene: TRBV5-6
d_gene: -
CDR3nt: TGTGCCAGCAGCTTGGATCGGGGTGGAACGACTGAAGCTTTCTTT
CDR3aa: CASSLDRGGTTEAFF

abundance: -
j_gene: TRBJ1-1
v_gene: TRBV14
d_gene: -
CDR3nt: TGTGCCAGCAGCCAACCGACAGGAGAGTTCACCCTCAGCACTGAAGCTTTCTTT
CDR3aa: CASSQPTGEFTLSTEAFF

abundance: -
j_gene: TRBJ1-1
v_gene: TRBV7-3
d_gene: -
CDR3nt: TGTGCCAGCAGCCCAACCACCGGGAGCACGAGAAAGAACACTGAAGCTTTCTTT
CDR3aa: CASSPTTGSTRKNTEAFF

abundance: -
j_gene: TRBJ1-1
v_gene: TRBV6-6
d_gene: -
CDR3nt: TGTGCCAGCGGGGAGGCAGGGATCACTGAAGCTTTCTTT
CDR3aa: CASGEAGITEAFF

abundance: few
j_gene: TRBJ2-6
v_gene: TRBV7-2
d_gene: -
CDR3nt: TGTGCCAGCAGCTGGTCAGTATCTGGGGCCAACGTCCTGACTTTC
CDR3aa: CASSWSVSGANVLTF

abundance: -
j_gene: TRBJ2-2
v_gene: TRBV7-2
d_gene: TRBD1
CDR3nt: TGTGCCAGCAGCTTAGCGTACAGGGGAAGGGGCACCGGGGAGCTGTTTTTT
CDR3aa: CASSLAYRGRGTGELFF

abundance: once
j_gene: TRBJ2-7
v_gene: TRBV7-9
d_gene: TRBD1
CDR3nt: TGTGCCAGCAGCACCAAATCGCCTGCGGGGACAGGCTACGAGCAGTACTTC
CDR3aa: CASSTKSPAGTGYEQYF

abundance: once
j_gene: TRBJ1-4
v_gene: TRBV5-4
d_gene: -
CDR3nt: TGTGCCAGCAGCCGGGCAACTAATGAAAAACTGTTTTTT
CDR3aa: CASSRATNEKLFF

abundance: -
j_gene: TRBJ2-1
v_gene: TRBV5-6
d_gene: TRBD1
CDR3nt: TGTGCCAGCAGCTTTTTAGGGCCAGGGGGCCGGTACAATGAGCAGTTCTTC
CDR3aa: CASSFLGPGGRYNEQFF

abundance: -
j_gene: TRBJ2-3
v_gene: TRBV9
d_gene: -
CDR3nt: TGTGCCAGCAGCGTAGGGACTAGCAGGGGGATAGATACGCAGTATTTT
CDR3aa: CASSVGTSRGIDTQYF

abundance: -
j_gene: TRBJ2-2
v_gene: TRBV29-1
d_gene: -
CDR3nt: TGCAGCGTTTTCCACGGGGGCGGGGAGCTGTTTTTT
CDR3aa: CSVFHGGGELFF

abundance: -
j_gene: TRBJ1-2
v_gene: TRBV6-5
d_gene: -
CDR3nt: TGTGCCAGCAGCCCTGGGGGGGGTGGCTACACCTTC
CDR3aa: CASSPGGGGYTF

abundance: -
j_gene: TRBJ2-3
v_gene: TRBV5-1
d_gene: -
CDR3nt: TGCGCCAGCAGCTGGATAGCGGCCCGCACAGATACGCAGTATTTT
CDR3aa: CASSWIAARTDTQYF

abundance: once
j_gene: TRBJ2-5
v_gene: TRBV29-1
d_gene: TRBD2
CDR3nt: TGCAGCGTTGAAGCGGCCAGCGGGAGAAGGGAGACCCAGTACTTC
CDR3aa: CSVEAASGRRETQYF

abundance: -
j_gene: TRBJ1-5
v_gene: TRBV5-1
d_gene: TRBD1
CDR3nt: TGCGCCAGCAGGCCCGGGACAGGAAGCAATCAGCCCCAGCATTTT
CDR3aa: CASRPGTGSNQPQHF

abundance: -
j_gene: TRBJ1-1
v_gene: TRBV7-3
d_gene: -
CDR3nt: TGTGCCAGCAGACCGAAGGGAGATTTTGAAGCTTTCTTT
CDR3aa: CASRPKGDFEAFF

abundance: -
j_gene: TRBJ2-1
v_gene: TRBV7-9
d_gene: TRBD2
CDR3nt: TGTGCCAGCAGCAAACTTCGGGAGGGTGGGCACAATGAGCAGTTCTTC
CDR3aa: CASSKLREGGHNEQFF

abundance: -
j_gene: TRBJ2-3
v_gene: TRBV5-1
d_gene: TRBD2
CDR3nt: TGCGCCAGCAGCTTGATCCCTAGCGGGGGGGCGGCAAGAGATACGCAGTATTTT
CDR3aa: CASSLIPSGGAARDTQYF

abundance: once
j_gene: TRBJ2-1
v_gene: TRBV6-6
d_gene: TRBD2
CDR3nt: TGTGCCAGCACTTCTAGCGGAGTTTATTACAATGAGCAGTTCTTC
CDR3aa: CASTSSGVYYNEQFF

abundance: -
j_gene: TRBJ1-4
v_gene: TRBV28
d_gene: -
CDR3nt: TGTGCCAGCAGTTTATCCCACTCCGAAAAACTGTTTTTT
CDR3aa: CASSLSHSEKLFF

abundance: -
j_gene: TRBJ2-7
v_gene: TRBV5-1
d_gene: -
CDR3nt: TGCGCCAGCAGCTGGAGACAGGTCCCAAGCCCTCTAGGGTTTAACTACGAGCAGTACTTC
CDR3aa: CASSWRQVPSPLGFNYEQYF

abundance: -
j_gene: TRBJ2-4
v_gene: TRBV2
d_gene: -
CDR3nt: TGTGCCAGCAGTAGGGACATAATAGCCAAAAACATTCAGTACTTC
CDR3aa: CASSRDIIAKNIQYF

abundance: -
j_gene: TRBJ2-3
v_gene: TRBV27
d_gene: TRBD2
CDR3nt: TGTGCCAGCAGTTCCTCTCTAGCGGTTAGCACAGATACGCAGTATTTT
CDR3aa: CASSSSLAVSTDTQYF

abundance: -
j_gene: TRBJ1-1
v_gene: TRBV20-1
d_gene: -
CDR3nt: TGCAGTGCTAGATCAATGACTGAAGCTTTCTTT
CDR3aa: CSARSMTEAFF